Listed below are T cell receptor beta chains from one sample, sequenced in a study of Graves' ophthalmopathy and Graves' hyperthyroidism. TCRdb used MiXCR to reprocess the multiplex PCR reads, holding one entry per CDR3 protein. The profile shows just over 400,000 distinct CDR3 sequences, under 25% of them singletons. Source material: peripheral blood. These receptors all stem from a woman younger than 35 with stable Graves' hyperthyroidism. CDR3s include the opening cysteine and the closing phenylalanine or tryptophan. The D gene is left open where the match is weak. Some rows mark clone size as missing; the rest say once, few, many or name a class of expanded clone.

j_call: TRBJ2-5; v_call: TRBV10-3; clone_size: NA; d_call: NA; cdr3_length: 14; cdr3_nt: TGTGCCATCAGTGAGGGGGGTTCGCAAGAGACCCAGTACTTC; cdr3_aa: CAISEGGSQETQYF
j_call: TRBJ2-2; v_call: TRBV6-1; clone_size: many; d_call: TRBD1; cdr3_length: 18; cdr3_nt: TGTGCCAGCAGTGAATGGGTCCCTCGGGACAGGGGGGCCGGGGAGCTGTTTTTT; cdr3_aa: CASSEWVPRDRGAGELFF
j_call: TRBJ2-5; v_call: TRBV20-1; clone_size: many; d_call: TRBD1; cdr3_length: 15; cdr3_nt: TGCAGTGCTAGAGTCCCAGGGGGCGCGGAAGAGACCCAGTACTTC; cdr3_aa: CSARVPGGAEETQYF
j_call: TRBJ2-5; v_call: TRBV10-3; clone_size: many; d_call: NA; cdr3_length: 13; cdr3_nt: TGTGCCATCAGTGAGGGAGCGAGGGGGACCCAGTACTTC; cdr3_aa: CAISEGARGTQYF
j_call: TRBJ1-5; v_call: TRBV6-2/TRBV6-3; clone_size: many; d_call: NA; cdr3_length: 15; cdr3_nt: TGTGCCAGCAGTTACTCGAGTTTAGTGCATCAGCCCCAGCATTTT; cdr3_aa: CASSYSSLVHQPQHF
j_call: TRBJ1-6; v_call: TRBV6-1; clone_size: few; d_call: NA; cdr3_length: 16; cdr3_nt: TGTGCCAGCAGTGACACGGACGGAAGATATAATTCACCCCTCCACTTT; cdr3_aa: CASSDTDGRYNSPLHF
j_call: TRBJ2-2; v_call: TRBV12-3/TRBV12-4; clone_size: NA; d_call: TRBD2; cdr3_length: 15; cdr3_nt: TGTGCCAGCAGTTTTGCGGGAGAGGTGGCCGGGGAGCTGTTTTTT; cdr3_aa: CASSFAGEVAGELFF
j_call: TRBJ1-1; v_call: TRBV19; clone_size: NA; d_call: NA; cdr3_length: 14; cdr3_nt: TGTGCCAGCCACACAGGACGGATGAACACTGAAGCTTTCTTT; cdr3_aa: CASHTGRMNTEAFF
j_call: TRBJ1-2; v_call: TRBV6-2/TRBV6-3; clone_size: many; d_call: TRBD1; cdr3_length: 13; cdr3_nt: TGTGCCAGCGCAGACACAGGGGACTATGGCTACACCTTC; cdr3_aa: CASADTGDYGYTF
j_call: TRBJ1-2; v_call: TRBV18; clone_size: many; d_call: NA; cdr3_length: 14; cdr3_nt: TGTGCCAGCTCACCCGCGGAGGGGAACTATGGCTACACCTTC; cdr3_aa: CASSPAEGNYGYTF
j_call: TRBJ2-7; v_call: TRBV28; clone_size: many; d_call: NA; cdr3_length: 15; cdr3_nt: TGTGCCAGCAGTTTATACGGGCCTAGCTCCTACGAGCAGTACTTC; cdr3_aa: CASSLYGPSSYEQYF
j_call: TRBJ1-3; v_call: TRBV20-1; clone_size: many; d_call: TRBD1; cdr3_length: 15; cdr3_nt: TGCAGTGCCAGGAATGACAGGGGCTCTGGAAACACCATATATTTT; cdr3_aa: CSARNDRGSGNTIYF
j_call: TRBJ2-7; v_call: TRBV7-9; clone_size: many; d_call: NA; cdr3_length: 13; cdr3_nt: TGTGCCAGCAGCTTAGTAGCCGGCTACGAGCAGTACTTC; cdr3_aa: CASSLVAGYEQYF
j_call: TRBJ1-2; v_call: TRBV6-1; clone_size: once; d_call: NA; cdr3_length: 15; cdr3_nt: TGTGCCAGCAGTGAAGGCATCGAGACAGGACATGGCTACACCTTC; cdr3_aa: CASSEGIETGHGYTF
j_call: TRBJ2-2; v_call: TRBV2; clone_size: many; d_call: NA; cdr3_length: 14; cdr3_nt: TGTGCCAGCAGCTGGAGAACGAACACCGGGGAGCTGTTTTTT; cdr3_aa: CASSWRTNTGELFF
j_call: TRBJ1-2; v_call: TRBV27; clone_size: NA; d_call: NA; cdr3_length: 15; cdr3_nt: TGTGCCAGCATGGGCAGGGGATTAGTCGGCTATGGCTACACCTTC; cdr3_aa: CASMGRGLVGYGYTF
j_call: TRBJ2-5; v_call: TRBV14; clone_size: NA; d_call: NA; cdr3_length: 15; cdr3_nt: TGTGCCAGCAGCCAAGATCTCGCTAGAAAAGAGACCCAGTACTTC; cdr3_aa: CASSQDLARKETQYF
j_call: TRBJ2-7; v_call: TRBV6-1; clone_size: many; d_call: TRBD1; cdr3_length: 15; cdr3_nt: TGTGCCAGCAGGGCCGGGACAGGGGGATCCTACGAGCAGTACTTC; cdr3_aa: CASRAGTGGSYEQYF